Shown below are 11 T cell receptor beta chains from a single sample sequenced in a study of T cell changes during pregnancy in multiple sclerosis. Sequencing used immunoSEQ multiplex PCR; TCRdb keeps in-frame clones, though not all of them. The data contain some 70,000 clones, approximately 92% of them singletons. Source: CD8+ T cells from peripheral blood mononuclear cells, taken in the third trimester of pregnancy. The receptors here all came from a female donor in good health, enrolled as a control in a pregnancy study.

The chain's CDR3 is CASSPLVSGAVPDTQYF. DNA of the CDR3: TGTGCCAGCAGCCCCTTGGTTAGCGGGGCAGTTCCAGATACGCAGTATTTT. This chain connects TRBV4-2 to TRBJ2-3; TRBD2 matches 8 bases. Germline V gene data show CDR1 as LGHNA and CDR2 as YNFKEQ. With 4 bases clipped from V and 4 bases from J, the junction kept 13 bases outside the gene matches. CDR3 length equals 17 residues.

V and J are TRBV7-6 and TRBJ2-1; 7 nucleotides agree with TRBD2. Germline lookup yields CDR1 SGHVS and CDR2 FNYEAQ. This CDR3 has 15 residues. The junction had 13 bases not matched to a gene; V was cut back by 5 bases and J by 9 bases. The CDR3, as DNA: TGTGCCAGCAGCCTTCTAGCGGAGGAGCTCGGTGAGCAGTTCTTC. Protein product: CASSLLAEELGEQFF.

V usage is TRBV9 and J usage is TRBJ2-3; 9 nucleotides match TRBD2. V lost 1 base, J lost 2 bases, and 5 bases stayed unmatched. From germline, CDR1 is SGDLS and CDR2 YYNGEE. This CDR3 is built from 16 residues. The CDR3 region has the DNA TGTGCCAGCAGCGTATTCCTAGCGGGGAACACAGATACGCAGTATTTT. Translating it yields CASSVFLAGNTDTQYF.

The chain couples TRBV7-9 to TRBJ2-5; D might be TRBD1 (5 bases). Trimming stripped 5 bases from V and 3 bases from J, with 16 bases between. This CDR3 comprises 15 residues. Germline V lookup: CDR1 SEHNR, CDR2 FQNEAQ (reference sequence). The CDR3 region has the DNA TGTGCCAGCAGCCCGTTTAATAAGGGGAAAGAGACCCAGTACTTC. It yields the protein CASSPFNKGKETQYF.

The chain links TRBV5-5 to TRBJ2-7; unclear D gene. V dropped 2 bases and J dropped 0 bases, with 12 bases sitting between them. Germline CDR1 is SGHKS and CDR2 is YYEKEE (reference sequence). The CDR3 is made up of 15 amino acids. CDR3 in DNA: TGTGCCAGCAGCTTCGGTATAAGTGTCTCCTACGAGCAGTACTTC. It is translated as CASSFGISVSYEQYF.

The genes are TRBV6-1 and TRBJ1-2; a weak D match, TRBD1 (5 bases). This CDR3 contains 13 residues. Trimming shortened V by 4 bases and J by 9 bases, and 15 bases separated the two germline ends. Germline V CDR1 and CDR2: MNHNS, SASEGT. CDR3 protein: CASSVGGDYRYTF. CDR3 DNA sequence: TGTGCCAGCAGTGTTGGGGGGGATTATCGCTACACCTTC.

Remarks on this clone: This CDR3 is also generated by other DNA sequences in the sample. This chain links TRBV2 with TRBJ1-2; D gene uncertain. The V and J ends lost 3 bases and 0 bases respectively, with 8 bases between them. The CDR3 consists of 14 residues. Germline-derived CDR1 and CDR2 are SNHLY and FYNNEI. The CDR3 sequence is CASSERGPNYGYTF. The CDR3 DNA reads TGTGCCAGCAGTGAGAGAGGCCCTAACTATGGCTACACCTTC.

This sequence joins TRBV9 and TRBJ1-3; TRBD1 agrees at 10 bases. CDR3 length equals 17 residues. Germline loops: CDR1 SGDLS, CDR2 YYNGEE. J gave up 1 base and V 3 bases, and 7 bases lay outside the gene matches. The CDR3 DNA reads as TGTGCCAGCAGCGCGCCCCGGACAGGGGGTTCTGGAAACACCATATATTTT. It specifies CASSAPRTGGSGNTIYF.

A single count supports this clone. The CDR3 region has the DNA TGTGCCAGCAGCCAGTCCGGGACAGATAATGAAAAACTGTTTTTT. This gives the protein CASSQSGTDNEKLFF. The chain is built from TRBV14 and TRBJ1-4; 7 bases are shared with TRBD1. Germline V lookup: CDR1 SGHDN, CDR2 FVKESK. Unmatched junction bases numbered 5, after V lost 3 bases and J lost 4 bases. The CDR3 covers 15 residues.

The rearrangement uses TRBV12-1 and TRBJ1-1. TRBV12-1 is given as a pseudogene. CDR3 size: 14 residues. The CDR3 sequence: CASSSLIIGTEAFF. CDR3 DNA: TGTGCCAGCAGCTCGTTAATAATCGGTACTGAAGCTTTCTTT.

V usage is TRBV9 and J usage is TRBJ2-3; the match to TRBD2 covers 8 bases. In germline, CDR1 is SGDLS, CDR2 YYNGEE. V shed 3 bases and J 4 bases; nucleotides not matched to a gene: 10. The CDR3 length is 16 residues. The CDR3 loop is CASSDTPRGGADTQYF. DNA of the CDR3: TGTGCCAGCAGCGACACCCCCCGGGGGGGAGCAGATACGCAGTATTTT.